This entry features one TCR beta chain sequence. This specimen belongs to a study of blood T cell repertoires in COVID-19. Looking at the study overall: COVID-19 samples collected from the United States, Italy and Spain covered acute and convalescent phases.

Source study methods: Reference gene primer amplification in the assay estimated nucleated cell counts. Repertoires were generated with immunoSEQ multiplex PCR, while TCRdb's copy carries only in-frame clones and drops some. D and trimming were read from the DNA, whereas the V and J calls and clone size are those reported in that table. The sample carries more than 250,000 clones, around 88% recorded once. Patients in Seattle were enrolled during active infection, then followed longitudinally. The CDR3 is made up of 18 amino acids. Germline trimming cut 2 bases from V and 2 bases from J; bases unmatched to any gene: 9. Germline assignment: CDR1 SGDLS and CDR2 YYNGEE.

The chain recombines TRBV9 with TRBJ2-3; 12 bases map to TRBD2. Material: peripheral blood. The receptor's source is a woman aged 30 to 39 with COVID-19, enrolled during active disease. The CDR3 nucleotides are TGTGCCAGCAGCGTGACACTAGCGGGGGGAGAACCCACAGATACGCAGTATTTT. It specifies CASSVTLAGGEPTDTQYF.